These T cell receptor beta chains were read from a single sample in a study of shared clonotypes between healthy human individuals. Measured with immunoSEQ multiplex PCR; TCRdb has only the in-frame clones, and not every one. The table records about 510,000 clones, almost 97% of them present only once. Sequencing was done on a sample of naive CD4+ T cells sorted from blood. The receptors here all came from a woman aged 25 to 39 in good health. CDR3s include the opening cysteine and the closing phenylalanine or tryptophan. The order of the fields is clone size, V gene, D gene, J gene, CDR3 DNA, CDR3 protein. D genes are given only for firm matches. Rows may omit the clone size; those that give it use once, few, many or a size class.

NA	TRBV4-1	TRBD2	TRBJ2-7	TGCGCCAGCAGCCCTGACGGACTAGCAACCTACGAGCAGTACTTC	CASSPDGLATYEQYF
NA	TRBV14	NA	TRBJ2-5	TGTGCCAGCAGCCAAGGTTTATCTTCAGCTCAAGAGACCCAGTACTTC	CASSQGLSSAQETQYF
NA	TRBV21-1	NA	TRBJ1-4	TGTGCCAGCAGCACGCCCAGGGATGCAACTAATGAAAAACTGTTTTTT	CASSTPRDATNEKLFF
NA	TRBV11-2	TRBD2	TRBJ2-7	TGTGCCAGCAGCCCCCGGGCCTGGGGGAGCGGGAGCTACGAGCAGTACTTC	CASSPRAWGSGSYEQYF
NA	TRBV11-2	NA	TRBJ1-5	TGTGCCAGCAGCTATACACAGGGCGGGGAGCAGCCCCAGCATTTT	CASSYTQGGEQPQHF
NA	TRBV5-4	NA	TRBJ2-1	TGTGCCAGCAGCTTGGGGGGAACTAGTTTTGTTGGTGAGCAGTTCTTC	CASSLGGTSFVGEQFF
NA	TRBV11-2	NA	TRBJ2-3	TGTGCCAGCAGCCCCCTAGTAGCGCACACAGATACGCAGTATTTT	CASSPLVAHTDTQYF
NA	TRBV10-1	NA	TRBJ2-2	TGCGCCAGCAGTGGGAGGGGGACCGGGGAGCTGTTTTTT	CASSGRGTGELFF
NA	TRBV5-4	TRBD1	TRBJ2-4	TGTGCCAGCAGCTCCGGACAGGGAAGCCCCCTAGCCAAAAACATTCAGTACTTC	CASSSGQGSPLAKNIQYF
NA	TRBV27	NA	TRBJ2-3	TGTGCCAGCAGGGGCCGGGCCGGTGGCACAGATACGCAGTATTTT	CASRGRAGGTDTQYF
once	TRBV6-4	TRBD2	TRBJ2-1	TGTGCCAGCAGTGTGGACGGGAGGTCCCACCAGTTCTTC	CASSVDGRSHQFF
NA	TRBV5-1	TRBD2	TRBJ2-1	TGCGCCAGCGCGCGGGAGGGCCCCAATGAGCAGTTCTTC	CASAREGPNEQFF
NA	TRBV6-5	NA	TRBJ1-2	TGTGCCAGCAGAGCCATACCCCAGGGAGAAGGCTACACCTTC	CASRAIPQGEGYTF
NA	TRBV5-1	TRBD2	TRBJ2-1	TGCGCCAGCAGCTTGGGCCCTAGCGGGAGTGGGAATGAGCAGTTCTTC	CASSLGPSGSGNEQFF
NA	TRBV28	TRBD2	TRBJ2-7	TGTGCCAGCAGTTCTAGCGGGACACTCTACGAGCAGTACTTC	CASSSSGTLYEQYF
once	TRBV29-1	NA	TRBJ2-7	TGCAGCGTTGTATCCACTGGGCGCTACGAGCAGTACTTC	CSVVSTGRYEQYF
NA	TRBV10-3	TRBD2	TRBJ2-1	TGTGCCATCAGAACTAGCGGGAACTCTCCGTTCTTC	CAIRTSGNSPFF
once	TRBV19	NA	TRBJ2-1	TGTGCCAGTAGTTGGCAAGCGGCTAGCTCAGCCCATGAGCAGTTCTTC	CASSWQAASSAHEQFF
NA	TRBV23-1	NA	TRBJ2-3	TGCGCCAGCAGTCAGGGGTCAGTGTCAGATACGCAGTATTTT	CASSQGSVSDTQYF
once	TRBV10-2	NA	TRBJ2-2	TGCGCCGCAACCGGGCTAGACACCGGGGAGCTGTTTTTT	CAATGLDTGELFF
NA	TRBV7-9	TRBD2	TRBJ2-1	TGTGCCAGCAGCTTAGTTCAAAGCGGGAGCGATGAGCAGTTCTTC	CASSLVQSGSDEQFF
NA	TRBV27	NA	TRBJ1-5	TGTGCCAGCAGTTTATCGGTCTTGAATCAGCCCCAGCATTTT	CASSLSVLNQPQHF
NA	TRBV19	TRBD1	TRBJ1-5	TGTGCCAGTAGCCCACAGGGGAACAATCAGCCCCAGCATTTT	CASSPQGNNQPQHF
once	TRBV5-1	NA	TRBJ1-5	TGCGCCAGCAGCTCCGGCAATCAGCCCCAGCATTTT	CASSSGNQPQHF